Each of the 22 T cell receptor beta chains below was sequenced from the same sample in a study of T cell responses to AZD1222 COVID-19 vaccine. TCRdb's copy holds only in-frame clones and misses some; the assay was immunoSEQ multiplex PCR. Here the sample spans 93,000 or so clones, 75% to 95% being singletons. The sample in question was peripheral blood, obtained on day 0 of AZD1222 vaccination. The receptor source for this set is an adult in good health.

The chain combines TRBV10-3 with TRBJ1-3, with 8 bases fitting TRBD1. V shed 2 bases, J shed 2 bases, and the junction held 5 bases outside the gene matches. This CDR3 comprises 16 residues. In germline, CDR1 is ENHRY, CDR2 SYGVKD. The CDR3 DNA reads as TGTGCCATCAGTGAGAGGACAGGGATGACTGGAAACACCATATATTTT. Protein sequence: CAISERTGMTGNTIYF.

The V gene is TRBV28, the J gene TRBJ1-2; 9 nucleotides match TRBD1. The germline V gene encodes CDR1 MDHEN and CDR2 SYDVKM. J gave up 8 bases and V 10 bases, and 8 bases lay outside the gene matches. This CDR3 is built from 12 residues. DNA for the CDR3: TGTGCCATCAGACAGGGGGTGGGAGGCTACACCTTC. Translating gives CAIRQGVGGYTF.

The chain carries TRBV7-2 and TRBJ2-3, with 8 bases that match TRBD2. Trimming cost V 5 bases and J 5 bases; bases outside gene matches: 12. This CDR3 is 16 amino acids long. The germline gives CDR1 SGHTA, CDR2 FQGNSA. Here the CDR3 DNA reads TGTGCCAGCAGCCCTGGACTAGCCCGTAACCGAGATACGCAGTATTTT. It translates to CASSPGLARNRDTQYF. The full variable domain, with the rest looked up from reference TRBV7-2 and TRBJ2-3, is GAGVSQSPSNKVTEKGKDVELRCDPISGHTALYWYRQSLGQGLEFLIYFQGNSAPDKSGLPSDRFSAERTGGSVSTLTIQRTQQEDSAVYLCASSPGLARNRDTQYFGPGTRLTVL.

V usage is TRBV7-3 and J usage is TRBJ2-2; 7 bases match TRBD2. V shed 3 bases, J shed 5 bases, and the junction held 15 bases outside the gene matches. The germline V gene has CDR1 SGHTA and CDR2 FQGTGA. The CDR3 covers 18 residues. CDR3 amino acids: CASSLSVGGGRKTGELFF. CDR3 nucleotide sequence: TGTGCCAGCAGCTTGTCTGTTGGGGGAGGGCGTAAGACCGGGGAGCTGTTTTTT.

This clone showed up just once. The chain has TRBV7-2 and TRBJ2-7; D is perhaps TRBD2 (6 bases). Trimming stripped 6 bases from V and 0 bases from J, with 9 bases between. The CDR3 consists of 13 residues. The germline V gene encodes CDR1 SGHTA and CDR2 FQGNSA. DNA for the CDR3: TGTGCCAGCAGGGGCGGGACCTCCTACGAGCAGTACTTC. It specifies CASRGGTSYEQYF.

The chain employs TRBV7-8 and TRBJ1-6; D is possibly TRBD1 (5 bases). Per the germline V gene, CDR1 is SGHVS and CDR2 is FQNEAQ. The CDR3 is made up of 15 amino acids. V lost 0 bases, J lost 6 bases, and 9 bases lay in between. CDR3 DNA sequence: TGTGCCAGCAGCTTAGCGGCAGGGCCTAATTCACCCCTCCACTTT. Its protein is CASSLAAGPNSPLHF.

The V gene is TRBV19, the J gene TRBJ1-5; a possible D gene is TRBD1 (5 bases). Germline lookup yields CDR1 LNHDA and CDR2 SQIVND (reference sequence). V lost 3 bases and J lost 3, with 12 bases in between. The CDR3 extends over 15 amino acids. The CDR3 DNA follows: TGTGCCAGTAGTATCTGGGGCACTTCCAATCAGCCCCAGCATTTT. This translates into CASSIWGTSNQPQHF.

The chain joins TRBV5-4 to TRBJ2-1; 9 bases are a match to TRBD2. V was pared by 4 bases and J by 7 bases, with 6 bases of the junction left unmatched. The CDR3 runs 14 residues. CDR1 SGHNT and CDR2 YYREEE come from the germline V gene (reference sequence). For the CDR3, the DNA is TGTGCCAGCAGCCCCGGGACTAGCTTAAATGAGCAGTTCTTC. Protein sequence: CASSPGTSLNEQFF.

This chain joins TRBV6-4 and TRBJ2-2, with D perhaps matching TRBD1 or TRBD2 (6 bases each). Germline-derived CDR1 and CDR2 are MRHNA and SNTAGT. This CDR3 has 16 residues. The V end lost 2 bases, the J end lost 6 bases, and 16 bases lay between the germline ends. The CDR3 sequence is CASSDENPGGPGELFF. In DNA, the CDR3 is TGTGCCAGCAGTGACGAAAACCCCGGGGGCCCCGGGGAGCTGTTTTTT.

The rearrangement uses TRBV7-9 and TRBJ2-5; D is undetermined. Trimming removed 3 bases at V and 5 bases at J, with 16 bases between. This CDR3 comprises 15 residues. Germline CDR1 and CDR2: SEHNR and FQNEAQ (reference sequence). In DNA, the CDR3 is TGTGCCAGCAGCTTCAATCCGGGCCCAGTGGAGACCCAGTACTTC. This sequence encodes CASSFNPGPVETQYF.

In its sample, this clone was seen once. The chain joins TRBV28 to TRBJ2-5, with 9 bases aligning to TRBD2. The CDR3 extends over 15 amino acids. The J segment lost 0 bases and the V segment lost 6 bases, leaving 5 bases of the junction unmatched. CDR1 is MDHEN and CDR2 is SYDVKM in the germline V gene. CDR3 sequence reads: CASRGSGSNQETQYF. The CDR3 region has the DNA TGTGCCAGCAGAGGTAGCGGGAGTAACCAAGAGACCCAGTACTTC.

This rearrangement joins TRBV28 to TRBJ2-1, with 8 bases aligning to TRBD2. The germline gives CDR1 MDHEN, CDR2 SYDVKM. V gave up 1 base and J gave up 4 bases; unmatched junction bases: 6. The length of the CDR3 is 16 residues. CDR3 region: CASSLLAGGLYNEQFF. In nucleotides, the CDR3 is TGTGCCAGCAGTTTATTGGCGGGAGGCCTATACAATGAGCAGTTCTTC.

This clone was picked up a small number of times. V is TRBV19 and J is TRBJ2-2, with a tentative D call TRBD1 (6 bases). This CDR3 comprises 14 residues. V gave up 6 bases and J gave up 4 bases, with 12 bases separating them. The germline V gene encodes CDR1 LNHDA and CDR2 SQIVND (reference sequence). CDR3 sequence: CASRPGTPTGELFF. The CDR3 DNA follows: TGTGCCAGTAGGCCCGGGACACCCACCGGGGAGCTGTTTTTT.

The CDR3, as DNA: TGTGCCAGCAGCCCCCTTGCGGCCGTGAACACTGAAGCTTTCTTT. It encodes CASSPLAAVNTEAFF. The chain uses TRBV9 and TRBJ1-1; D gene uncertain. V lost 4 bases and J 0 bases, leaving 13 bases between the germline ends. This CDR3 is built from 15 residues. Germline V lookup: CDR1 SGDLS, CDR2 YYNGEE. The full variable domain, in which reference TRBV9 and TRBJ1-1 provide the parts outside the CDR3, is DSGVTQTPKHLITATGQRVTLRCSPRSGDLSVYWYQQSLDQGLQFLIQYYNGEERAKGNILERFSAQQFPDLHSELNLSSLELGDSALYFCASSPLAAVNTEAFFGQGTRLTVV.

This chain connects TRBV5-4 to TRBJ1-6; D possibly corresponds to TRBD1 (6 bases). Trimming removed 2 bases at V and 7 bases at J, with 16 bases between. The CDR3 consists of 16 residues. The germline V gene encodes CDR1 SGHNT and CDR2 YYREEE (reference sequence). CDR3 in DNA: TGTGCCAGCAGCTTCGGGGGGCGCACGGGAAATTCACCCCTCCACTTT. Translation: CASSFGGRTGNSPLHF.

This chain joins TRBV28 and TRBJ1-1; D is perhaps TRBD1 (6 bases). CDR1 is MDHEN and CDR2 is SYDVKM in the germline V gene. Trimming shortened V by 10 bases and J by 8 bases, and 20 bases separated the two germline ends. This CDR3 has 13 amino acids. This chain's CDR3 is CATKTGFGSEAFF. In DNA form, the CDR3 reads TGTGCCACCAAGACAGGTTTTGGATCCGAAGCTTTCTTT.

This clone was found once. This sequence joins TRBV9 and TRBJ2-7; TRBD2 is a possible D gene (5 bases). V lost 4 bases and J lost 3, with 17 bases in between. The CDR3 covers 15 residues. CDR1 is SGDLS and CDR2 is YYNGEE in the germline V gene. The CDR3 reads CASSSREGSVYEQYF. CDR3 DNA sequence: TGTGCCAGCAGCTCCCGCGAGGGTAGCGTCTACGAGCAGTACTTC.

The rearrangement links TRBV14 to TRBJ2-5; D not certain. The V and J ends lost 1 base and 4 bases respectively, with 1 base between them. Germline CDR1 is SGHDN and CDR2 is FVKESK. The CDR3 extends over 11 amino acids. The CDR3 DNA sequence: TGTGCCAGCAGCCAAGCAGAGACCCAGTACTTC. Residues: CASSQAETQYF.

The chain has TRBV6-1 and TRBJ1-5; D is ambiguous. Germline assignment: CDR1 MNHNS and CDR2 SASEGT. V was cut by 0 bases and J by 9 bases, with 9 bases left in between. The CDR3 totals 13 residues. CDR3 amino acids: CASSEALRAPQHF. The CDR3 nucleotides read TGTGCCAGCAGTGAAGCGCTGAGGGCGCCCCAGCATTTT.

The chain employs TRBV2 and TRBJ1-6; D unresolved. The CDR3 runs to 15 residues. V lost 6 bases and J lost 5, with 14 bases in between. Looked up from germline, CDR1 is SNHLY and CDR2 is FYNNEI. This chain's CDR3 is CASSLNNGDNSPLHF. DNA for the CDR3: TGTGCCAGCAGCCTGAACAATGGAGATAATTCACCCCTCCACTTT.

This clone was counted only a few times. V usage is TRBV2 and J usage is TRBJ1-1, with 11 bases that match TRBD1. This CDR3 is built from 14 residues. Losses at the gene ends were 6 bases for V and 8 bases for J; bases not matched to a gene: 8. Germline CDR1 and CDR2: SNHLY and FYNNEI. CDR3 in amino acids: CASRRDRGYIEAFF. In DNA, the CDR3 is TGTGCCAGCAGAAGGGACAGGGGGTATATCGAAGCTTTCTTT.

V and J are TRBV6-5 and TRBJ1-3, with TRBD1 matching 9 bases. V dropped 5 bases and J dropped 2; count of bases not matched to a gene: 4. Germline CDR1 is MNHEY and CDR2 is SVGAGI. This CDR3 is 15 amino acids long. This CDR3 reads CASSTWTGAGNTIYF. CDR3 DNA sequence: TGTGCCAGCAGTACCTGGACAGGGGCTGGAAACACCATATATTTT.